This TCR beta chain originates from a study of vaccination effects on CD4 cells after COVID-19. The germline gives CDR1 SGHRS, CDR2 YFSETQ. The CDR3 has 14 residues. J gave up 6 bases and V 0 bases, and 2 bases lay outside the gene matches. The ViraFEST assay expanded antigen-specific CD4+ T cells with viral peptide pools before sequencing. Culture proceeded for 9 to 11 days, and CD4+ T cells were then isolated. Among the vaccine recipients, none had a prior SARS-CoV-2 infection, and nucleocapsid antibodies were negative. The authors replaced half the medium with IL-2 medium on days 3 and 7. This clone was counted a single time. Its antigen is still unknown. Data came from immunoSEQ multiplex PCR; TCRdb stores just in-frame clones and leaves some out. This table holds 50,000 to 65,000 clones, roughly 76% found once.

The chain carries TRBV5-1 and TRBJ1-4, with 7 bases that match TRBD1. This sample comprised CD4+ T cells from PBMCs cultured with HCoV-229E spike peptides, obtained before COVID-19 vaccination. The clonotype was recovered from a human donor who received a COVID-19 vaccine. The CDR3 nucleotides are TGCGCCAGCAGCTTGGCGCAGGGGGATGAAAAACTGTTTTTT. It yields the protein CASSLAQGDEKLFF.